This TCR beta chain was recorded in a study of shared clonotypes between healthy human individuals. Study-wide results and caveats: Investigators collected only blood, and repertoires in tissues likely differ. Naive subsets typically showed greater estimated richness than memory subsets.

In the case of this clone: Its antigen is unknown. This specimen includes other DNA sequences encoding the same CDR3.

Profiled with immunoSEQ multiplex PCR; TCRdb holds only in-frame clones, not every one. The sample gives 2.5 million or so clones, more than 90% of which show up once; under 0.15% is in the top ten. The V end lost 4 bases, the J end lost 2 bases, and 8 bases lay between the germline ends. The CDR3 covers 13 residues. Germline CDR1 KGHSH, CDR2 LQKENI. This clonotype was obtained from a man aged 18 to 30 in good health. Sequenced sample: naive CD4+ T cells sorted from blood. Subset: CD45RA+ positively selected. This chain connects TRBV18 to TRBJ2-5; D perhaps matches TRBD1 (6 bases). CDR3 loop: CASSRGRQETQYF. CDR3 nucleotide sequence: TGTGCCAGCTCACGGGGGCGACAAGAGACCCAGTACTTC.